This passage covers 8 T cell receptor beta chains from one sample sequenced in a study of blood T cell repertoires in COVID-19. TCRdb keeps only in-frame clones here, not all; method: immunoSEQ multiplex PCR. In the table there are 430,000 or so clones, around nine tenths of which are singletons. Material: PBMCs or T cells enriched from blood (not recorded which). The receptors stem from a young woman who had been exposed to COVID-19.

The CDR3 is CASSLMAGGSYEQYF. CDR3 DNA: TGTGCCAGCAGCTTAATGGCGGGAGGGTCCTACGAGCAGTACTTC. The J gene is TRBJ2-7, the V gene TRBV7-2; 9 bases align to TRBD2. The CDR3 extends over 15 amino acids. Germline CDR1 is SGHTA and CDR2 is FQGNSA. The trim removed 2 bases at V and 1 base at J, leaving 3 bases unmatched.

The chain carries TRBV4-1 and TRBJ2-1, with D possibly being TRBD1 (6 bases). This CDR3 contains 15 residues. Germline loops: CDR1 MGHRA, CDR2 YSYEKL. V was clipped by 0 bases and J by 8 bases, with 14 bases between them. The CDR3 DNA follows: TGCGCCAGCAGCCAAGACACTAGACAGGCCGATGAGCAGTTCTTC. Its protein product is CASSQDTRQADEQFF.

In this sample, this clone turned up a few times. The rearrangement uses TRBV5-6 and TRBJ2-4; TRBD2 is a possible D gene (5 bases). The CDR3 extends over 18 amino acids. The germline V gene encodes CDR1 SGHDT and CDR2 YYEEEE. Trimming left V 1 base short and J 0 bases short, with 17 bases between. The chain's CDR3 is CASSLWAGYALAKNIQYF. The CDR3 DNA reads TGTGCCAGCAGCTTGTGGGCGGGTTACGCCCTAGCCAAAAACATTCAGTACTTC. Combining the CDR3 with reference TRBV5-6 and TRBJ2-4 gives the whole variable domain DAGVTQSPTHLIKTRGQQVTLRCSPKSGHDTVSWYQQALGQGPQFIFQYYEEEERQRGNFPDRFSGHQFPNYSSELNVNALLLGDSALYLCASSLWAGYALAKNIQYFGAGTRLSVL.

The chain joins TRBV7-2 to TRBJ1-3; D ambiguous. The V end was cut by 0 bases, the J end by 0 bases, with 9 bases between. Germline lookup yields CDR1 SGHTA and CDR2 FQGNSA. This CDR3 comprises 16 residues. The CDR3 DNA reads TGTGCCAGCAGCTTAGCAGGAGCTTTCTCTGGAAACACCATATATTTT. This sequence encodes CASSLAGAFSGNTIYF.

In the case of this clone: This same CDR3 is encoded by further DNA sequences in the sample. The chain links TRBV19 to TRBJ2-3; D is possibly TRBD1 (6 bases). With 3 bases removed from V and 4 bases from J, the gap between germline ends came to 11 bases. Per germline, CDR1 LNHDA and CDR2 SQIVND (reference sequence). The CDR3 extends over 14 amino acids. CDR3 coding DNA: TGTGCCAGTAGTATCTCTCCAGGGGCAGATACGCAGTATTTT. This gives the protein CASSISPGADTQYF.

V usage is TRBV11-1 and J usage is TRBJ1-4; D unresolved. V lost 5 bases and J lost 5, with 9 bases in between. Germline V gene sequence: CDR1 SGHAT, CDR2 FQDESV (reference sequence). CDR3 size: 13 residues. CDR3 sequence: CASSTGWNEKLFF. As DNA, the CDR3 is TGTGCCAGCAGCACCGGGTGGAATGAAAAACTGTTTTTT.

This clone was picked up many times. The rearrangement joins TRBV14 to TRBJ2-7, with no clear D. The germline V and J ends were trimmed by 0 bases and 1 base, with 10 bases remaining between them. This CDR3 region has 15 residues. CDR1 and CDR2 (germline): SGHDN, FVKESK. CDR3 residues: CASSQEVERSYEQYF. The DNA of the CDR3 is TGTGCCAGCAGCCAAGAGGTAGAGAGATCCTACGAGCAGTACTTC.

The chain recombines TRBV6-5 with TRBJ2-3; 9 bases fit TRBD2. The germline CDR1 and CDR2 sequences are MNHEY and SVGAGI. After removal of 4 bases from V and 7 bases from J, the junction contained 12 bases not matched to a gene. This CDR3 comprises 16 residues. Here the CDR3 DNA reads TGTGCCAGCAGTTCCCATCTTATAGCGGGAGCATATACGCAGTATTTT. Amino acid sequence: CASSSHLIAGAYTQYF.